This T cell receptor (beta chain) appears in the sequencing data of a study of T cell repertoires in cytomegalovirus infection. Study outcomes and limitations: Identification of carriers of CMV plus the relevant HLA was achieved through cumulative public TCR beta family frequency.

CDR3 length: 21 residues. The germline V gene has CDR1 SGHVS and CDR2 FQNEAQ. Trimming removed 3 bases from V and 4 bases from J, with 28 bases in between. TCRdb re-derived calls from the reads in MiXCR, one entry per CDR3 protein. The sample contains some 940,000 distinct CDR3 sequences, roughly 30% of which appear only once. To note about this clonotype: Its antigen is not known.

Specimen: cultured CD8+ T cells from PBMCs, collected from culture after CMV antigen stimulation. This TCR came from a human donor in good health (CMV status not recorded). Some clones in this sample may be carry-over from other donors' samples. V usage is TRBV7-8 and J usage is TRBJ2-6; TRBD1 or TRBD2 may be the D gene (6 bases each). CDR3 DNA sequence: TGTGCCAGCAGCTTTTTCCCCACCACGACAGGACTAACCCCCGGGGCCAACGTCCTGACTTTC. It translates to CASSFFPTTTGLTPGANVLTF.